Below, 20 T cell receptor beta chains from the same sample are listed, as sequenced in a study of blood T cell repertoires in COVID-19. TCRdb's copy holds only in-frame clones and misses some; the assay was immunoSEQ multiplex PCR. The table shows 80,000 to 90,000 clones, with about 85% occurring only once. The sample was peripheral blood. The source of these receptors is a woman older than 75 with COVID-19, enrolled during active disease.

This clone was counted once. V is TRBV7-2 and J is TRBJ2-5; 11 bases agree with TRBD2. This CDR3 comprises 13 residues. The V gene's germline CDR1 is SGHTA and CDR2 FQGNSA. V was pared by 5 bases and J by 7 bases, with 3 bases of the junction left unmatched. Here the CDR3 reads CASSVGLAGTQYF. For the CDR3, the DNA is TGTGCCAGCAGCGTCGGACTAGCGGGGACCCAGTACTTC. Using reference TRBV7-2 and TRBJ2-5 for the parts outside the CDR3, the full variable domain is GAGVSQSPSNKVTEKGKDVELRCDPISGHTALYWYRQSLGQGLEFLIYFQGNSAPDKSGLPSDRFSAERTGGSVSTLTIQRTQQEDSAVYLCASSVGLAGTQYFGPGTRLLVL.

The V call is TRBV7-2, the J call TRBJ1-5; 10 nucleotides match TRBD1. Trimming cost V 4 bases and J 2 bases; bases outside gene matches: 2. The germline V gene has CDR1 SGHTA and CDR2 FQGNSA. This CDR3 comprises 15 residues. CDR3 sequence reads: CASSYGQGGNQPQHF. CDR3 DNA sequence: TGTGCCAGCAGCTACGGACAGGGGGGCAATCAGCCCCAGCATTTT.

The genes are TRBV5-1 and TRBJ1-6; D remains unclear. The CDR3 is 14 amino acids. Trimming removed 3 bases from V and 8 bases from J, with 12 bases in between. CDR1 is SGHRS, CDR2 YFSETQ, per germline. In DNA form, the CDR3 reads TGCGCCAGCAGCTCTTTGGCAGGCGATTCACCCCTCCACTTT. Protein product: CASSSLAGDSPLHF.

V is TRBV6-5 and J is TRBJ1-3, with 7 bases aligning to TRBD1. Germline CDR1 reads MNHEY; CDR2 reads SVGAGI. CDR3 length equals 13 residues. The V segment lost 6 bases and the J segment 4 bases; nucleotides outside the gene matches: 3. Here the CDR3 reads CASSQTGGNTIYF. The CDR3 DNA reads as TGTGCCAGCAGCCAGACAGGGGGAAACACCATATATTTT.

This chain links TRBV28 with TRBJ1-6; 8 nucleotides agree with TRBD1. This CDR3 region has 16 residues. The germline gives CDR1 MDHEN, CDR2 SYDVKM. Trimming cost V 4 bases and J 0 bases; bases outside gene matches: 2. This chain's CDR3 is CASSWTGSSYNSPLHF. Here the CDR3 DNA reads TGTGCCAGCAGTTGGACAGGGAGCTCCTATAATTCACCCCTCCACTTT.

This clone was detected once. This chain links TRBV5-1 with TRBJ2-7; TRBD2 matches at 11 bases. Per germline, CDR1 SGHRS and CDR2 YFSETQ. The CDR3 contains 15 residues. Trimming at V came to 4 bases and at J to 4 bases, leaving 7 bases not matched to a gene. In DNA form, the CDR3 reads TGCGCCAGCAGCGCAACTAGCGGGAGTGGGTACGAGCAGTACTTC. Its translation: CASSATSGSGYEQYF.

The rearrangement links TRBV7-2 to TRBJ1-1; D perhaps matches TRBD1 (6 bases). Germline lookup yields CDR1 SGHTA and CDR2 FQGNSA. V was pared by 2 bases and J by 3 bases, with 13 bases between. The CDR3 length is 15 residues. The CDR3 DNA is TGTGCCAGCAGCTTATCAGAGACAGGCTACACTGAAGCTTTCTTT. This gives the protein CASSLSETGYTEAFF.

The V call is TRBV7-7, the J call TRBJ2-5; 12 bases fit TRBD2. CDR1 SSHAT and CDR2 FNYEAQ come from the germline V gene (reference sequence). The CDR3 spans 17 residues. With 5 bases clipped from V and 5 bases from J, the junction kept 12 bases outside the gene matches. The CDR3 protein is CASSAGTSGLIRETQYF. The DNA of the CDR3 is TGTGCCAGCAGCGCCGGGACTAGCGGGCTAATTCGGGAGACCCAGTACTTC.

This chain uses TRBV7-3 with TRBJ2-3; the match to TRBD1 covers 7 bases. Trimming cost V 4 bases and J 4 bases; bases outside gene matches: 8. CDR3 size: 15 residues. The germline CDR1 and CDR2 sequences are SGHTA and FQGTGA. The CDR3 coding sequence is TGTGCCAGCAGCTCCCTCGGACAGGAGGCAGATACGCAGTATTTT. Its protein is CASSSLGQEADTQYF.

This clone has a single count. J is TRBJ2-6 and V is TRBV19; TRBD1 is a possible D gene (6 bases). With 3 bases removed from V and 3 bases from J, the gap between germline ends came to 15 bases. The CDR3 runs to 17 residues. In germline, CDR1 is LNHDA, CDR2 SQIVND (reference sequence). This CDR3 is CASSIYRVLFGANVLTF. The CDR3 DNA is TGTGCCAGTAGTATCTACAGGGTTTTGTTTGGGGCCAACGTCCTGACTTTC.

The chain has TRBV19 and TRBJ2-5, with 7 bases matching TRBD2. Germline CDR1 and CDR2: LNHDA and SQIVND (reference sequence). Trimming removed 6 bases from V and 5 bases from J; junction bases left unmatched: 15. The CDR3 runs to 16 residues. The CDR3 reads CASSGRRRGIPETQYF. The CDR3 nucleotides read TGTGCCAGTAGCGGAAGGCGGCGGGGGATCCCGGAGACCCAGTACTTC.

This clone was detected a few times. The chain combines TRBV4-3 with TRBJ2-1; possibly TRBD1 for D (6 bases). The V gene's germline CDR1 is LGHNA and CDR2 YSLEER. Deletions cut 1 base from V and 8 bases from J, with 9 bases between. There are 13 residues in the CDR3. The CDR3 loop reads CASSQVQGYEQFF. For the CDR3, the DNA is TGCGCCAGCAGCCAAGTCCAGGGGTATGAGCAGTTCTTC.

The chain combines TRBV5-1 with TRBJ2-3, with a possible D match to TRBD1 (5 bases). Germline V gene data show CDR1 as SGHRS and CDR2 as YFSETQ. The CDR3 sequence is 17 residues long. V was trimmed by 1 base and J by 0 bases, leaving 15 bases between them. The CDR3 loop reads CASSLLPTAPSTDTQYF. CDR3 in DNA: TGCGCCAGCAGCTTGCTTCCGACAGCCCCTAGCACAGATACGCAGTATTTT.

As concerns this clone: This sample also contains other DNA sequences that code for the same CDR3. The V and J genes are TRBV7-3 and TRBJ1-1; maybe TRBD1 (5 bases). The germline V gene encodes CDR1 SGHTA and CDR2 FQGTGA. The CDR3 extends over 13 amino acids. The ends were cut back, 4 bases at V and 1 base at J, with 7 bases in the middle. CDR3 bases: TGTGCCAGCAGCTCTCAGGGGAACACTGAAGCTTTCTTT. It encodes CASSSQGNTEAFF.

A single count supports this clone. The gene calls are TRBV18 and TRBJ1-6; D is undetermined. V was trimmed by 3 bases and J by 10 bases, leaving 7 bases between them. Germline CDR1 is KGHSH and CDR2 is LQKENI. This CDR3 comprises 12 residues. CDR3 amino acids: CASSPGESPLHF. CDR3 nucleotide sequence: TGTGCCAGCTCACCCGGGGAATCACCCCTCCACTTT.

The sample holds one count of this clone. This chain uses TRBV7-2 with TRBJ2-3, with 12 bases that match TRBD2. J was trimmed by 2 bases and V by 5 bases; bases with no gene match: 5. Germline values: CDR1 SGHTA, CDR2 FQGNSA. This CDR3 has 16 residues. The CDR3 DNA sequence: TGTGCCAGCAGCCGCCGACTAGCGGGGGACACAGATACGCAGTATTTT. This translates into CASSRRLAGDTDTQYF. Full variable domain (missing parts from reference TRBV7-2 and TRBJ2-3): GAGVSQSPSNKVTEKGKDVELRCDPISGHTALYWYRQSLGQGLEFLIYFQGNSAPDKSGLPSDRFSAERTGGSVSTLTIQRTQQEDSAVYLCASSRRLAGDTDTQYFGPGTRLTVL.

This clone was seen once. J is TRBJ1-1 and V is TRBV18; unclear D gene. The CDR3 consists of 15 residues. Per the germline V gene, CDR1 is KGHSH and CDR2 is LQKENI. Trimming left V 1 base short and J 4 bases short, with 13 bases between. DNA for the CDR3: TGTGCCAGCTCACCACAGACGGGAATGGTCACTGAAGCTTTCTTT. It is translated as CASSPQTGMVTEAFF. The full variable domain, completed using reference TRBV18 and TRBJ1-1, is NAGVMQNPRHLVRRRGQEARLRCSPMKGHSHVYWYRQLPEEGLKFMVYLQKENIIDESGMPKERFSAEFPKEGPSILRIQQVVRGDSAAYFCASSPQTGMVTEAFFGQGTRLTVV.

The CDR3: CASSLDRGETQYF. CDR3 in DNA: TGTGCCAGCAGCTTAGACAGAGGGGAGACCCAGTACTTC. The chain carries TRBV7-2 and TRBJ2-5; perhaps TRBD2 as D (5 bases). The germline gives CDR1 SGHTA, CDR2 FQGNSA. The V end lost 1 base, the J end lost 5 bases, and 8 bases lay between the germline ends. CDR3 length: 13 amino acids.

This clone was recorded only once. Here the CDR3 DNA reads TGTGCCAGTAGTATAATGGCTAGCGGGAGCTACGAGCAGTACTTC. It yields the protein CASSIMASGSYEQYF. This chain connects TRBV19 to TRBJ2-7; 10 bases line up with TRBD2. Germline CDR1 reads LNHDA; CDR2 reads SQIVND (reference sequence). V dropped 2 bases and J dropped 3; count of bases not matched to a gene: 4. CDR3 length: 15 residues. The full variable domain, its missing parts supplied by reference TRBV19 and TRBJ2-7, is DGGITQSPKYLFRKEGQNVTLSCEQNLNHDAMYWYRQDPGQGLRLIYYSQIVNDFQKGDIAEGYSVSREKKESFPLTVTSAQKNPTAFYLCASSIMASGSYEQYFGPGTRLTVT.

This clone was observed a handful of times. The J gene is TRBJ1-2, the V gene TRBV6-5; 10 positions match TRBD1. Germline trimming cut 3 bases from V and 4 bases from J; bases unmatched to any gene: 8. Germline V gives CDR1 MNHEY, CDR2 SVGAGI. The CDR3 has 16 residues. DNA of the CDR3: TGTGCCAGCAGTTATGTCGGACAGGGGGGTCCCTATGGCTACACCTTC. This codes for CASSYVGQGGPYGYTF.